This TCR beta chain is from a study of cytomegalovirus exposure and HLA in healthy donors. General study findings and limits: Most TCR sequences were rare, but some public TCRs occurred in many donors. As a later analysis showed, a missense DCLRE1C variant was linked to trimming of TCR beta V- and J-genes.

With 60 Vbeta and 13 Jbeta primers, the PCR was carried out. Sequencing used immunoSEQ multiplex PCR; TCRdb keeps in-frame clones, though not all of them. The data show under 200,000 clones, less than 85% seen once. Points on this clone: Its antigen remains unknown.

The CDR3 spans 16 residues. Germline V gene lookup returns CDR1 MNHEY and CDR2 SVGAGI. Trimming cost V 1 base and J 1 base, with 13 bases left between them. Input material: PBMCs. This chain uses TRBV6-5 with TRBJ1-1; D uncertain. The source is a man between 35 and 55 years old in good health and CMV-seronegative. CDR3 DNA sequence: TGTGCCAGCAGTTACTTCCAGGTGGGCAGGAACACTGAAGCTTTCTTT. It encodes CASSYFQVGRNTEAFF.